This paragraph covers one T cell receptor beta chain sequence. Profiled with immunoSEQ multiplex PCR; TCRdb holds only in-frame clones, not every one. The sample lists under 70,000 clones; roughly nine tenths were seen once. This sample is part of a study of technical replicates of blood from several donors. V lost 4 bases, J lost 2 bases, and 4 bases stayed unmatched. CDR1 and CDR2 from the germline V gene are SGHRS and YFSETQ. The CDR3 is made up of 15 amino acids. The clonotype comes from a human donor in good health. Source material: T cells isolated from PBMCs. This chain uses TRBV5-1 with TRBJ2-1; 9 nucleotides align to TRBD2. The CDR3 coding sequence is TGCGCCAGCAGCCAAGAGCGGGGGGCCTACAATGAGCAGTTCTTC. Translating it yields CASSQERGAYNEQFF.